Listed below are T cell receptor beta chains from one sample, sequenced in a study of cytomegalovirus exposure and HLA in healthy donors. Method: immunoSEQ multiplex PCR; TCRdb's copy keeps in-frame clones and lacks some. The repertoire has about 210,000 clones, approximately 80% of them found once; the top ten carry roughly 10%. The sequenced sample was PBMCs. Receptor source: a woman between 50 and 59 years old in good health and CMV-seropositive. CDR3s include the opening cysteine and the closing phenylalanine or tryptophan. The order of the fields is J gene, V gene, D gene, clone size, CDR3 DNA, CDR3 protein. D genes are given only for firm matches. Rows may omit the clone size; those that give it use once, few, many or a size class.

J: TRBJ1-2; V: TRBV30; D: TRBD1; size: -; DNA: TGTGCCAGGGGACAGGGGGCGGGAGGCTACACCTTC; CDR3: CARGQGAGGYTF
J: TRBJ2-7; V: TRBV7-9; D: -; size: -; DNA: TGTTCCAGCAGCATCCTAGAAAGTGAGCAGTACTTC; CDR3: CSSSILESEQYF
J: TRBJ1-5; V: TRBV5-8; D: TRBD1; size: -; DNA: TGTGCCAGCAGCTTCGGACAGGGCCCCTGGCCCCAGCATTTT; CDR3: CASSFGQGPWPQHF
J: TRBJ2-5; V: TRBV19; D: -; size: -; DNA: TGTGCCAGTAGTATACGGGAGACCCAGTACTTC; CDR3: CASSIRETQYF
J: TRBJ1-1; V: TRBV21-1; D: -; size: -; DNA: TGTGCCAGCAGCGGACAAAACACTGAAGCTTTCTTT; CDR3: CASSGQNTEAFF
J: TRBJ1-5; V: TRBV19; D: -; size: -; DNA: TGTGCCAGTTACCAGGGACATAGCAATCAGCCCCAGCATTTT; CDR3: CASYQGHSNQPQHF
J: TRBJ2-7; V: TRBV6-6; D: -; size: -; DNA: TGTGCCAGCAGTTACTCGAGAACAGACGCAACCTACGAGCAGTACTTC; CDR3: CASSYSRTDATYEQYF
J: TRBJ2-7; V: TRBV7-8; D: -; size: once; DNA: TGTGCCAGCAGCCCAAGAGGTTTCTCCGAGCAGTACTTC; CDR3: CASSPRGFSEQYF
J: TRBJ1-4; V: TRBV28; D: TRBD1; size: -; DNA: TGTGCCAGCAGTTTCCCGGGACAGGGCCTCTTTGGTAATGAAAAACTGTTTTTT; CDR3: CASSFPGQGLFGNEKLFF
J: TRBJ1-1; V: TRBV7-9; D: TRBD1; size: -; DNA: TGTGCCAGCAGCTTAAGAGCCGCACAGGGGGACTCAATGAACACTGAAGCTTTCTTT; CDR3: CASSLRAAQGDSMNTEAFF
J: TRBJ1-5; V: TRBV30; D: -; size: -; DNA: TGTGCCTGGGGCCCCCGAAATCAGCCCCAGCATTTT; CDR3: CAWGPRNQPQHF
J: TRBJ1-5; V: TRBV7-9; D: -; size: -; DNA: TGTGCCAGCAGCTTAGCGCGGGGCCTCAATCAGCCCCAGCATTTT; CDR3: CASSLARGLNQPQHF
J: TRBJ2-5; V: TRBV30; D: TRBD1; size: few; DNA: TGTGCCAGCGACAGGGGCCAAGAGACCCAGTACTTC; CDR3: CASDRGQETQYF
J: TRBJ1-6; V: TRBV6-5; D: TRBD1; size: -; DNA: TGTGCCAGCAGCAACAGGGGGCGGAATTCACCCCTCCACTTT; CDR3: CASSNRGRNSPLHF
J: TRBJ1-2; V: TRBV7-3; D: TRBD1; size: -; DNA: TGTGCCAGCAGCGCAACAGGGGCGAAGAGTGGCTACACCTTC; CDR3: CASSATGAKSGYTF
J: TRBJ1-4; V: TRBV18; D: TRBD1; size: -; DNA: TGTGCCAGCTCACCACCGGGGACAGATGAAAAACTGTTTTTT; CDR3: CASSPPGTDEKLFF
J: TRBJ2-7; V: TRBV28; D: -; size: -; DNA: TGTGCCAGCAGTTTATCCCAGTGGCACACATCCTACGAGCAGTACTTC; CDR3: CASSLSQWHTSYEQYF
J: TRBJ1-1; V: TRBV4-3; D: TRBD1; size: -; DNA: TGCGCCAGCAGTCAAACAGGGGACGGCACTGAAGCTTTCTTT; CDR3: CASSQTGDGTEAFF
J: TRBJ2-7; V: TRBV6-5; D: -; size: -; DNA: TGTGCCAGCAGTTCCGGGGTTGAGCAGTACTTC; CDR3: CASSSGVEQYF
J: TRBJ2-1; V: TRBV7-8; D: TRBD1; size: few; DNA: TGTGCCAGCAGCTATAGAGGGGGCCCTTACAATGAGCAGTTCTTC; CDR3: CASSYRGGPYNEQFF
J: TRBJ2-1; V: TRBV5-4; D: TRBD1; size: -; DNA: TGTGCCAGCAGCTTGGCGGACAGGGACAACAATGAGCAGTTCTTC; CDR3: CASSLADRDNNEQFF
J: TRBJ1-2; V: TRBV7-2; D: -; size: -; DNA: TGTGCCAGCAGCTTAGGACGGGATTCTCGGGGCACCTTC; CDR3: CASSLGRDSRGTF
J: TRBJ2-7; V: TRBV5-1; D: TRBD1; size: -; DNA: TGCGCCAGCAGCCCCGGGACAGGGGCGGTTCACGAGCAGTACTTC; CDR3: CASSPGTGAVHEQYF
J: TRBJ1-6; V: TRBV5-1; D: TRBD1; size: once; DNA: TGCGCCAGCAGCCCCGGACAGGTCCTTAATTCACCCCTCCACTTT; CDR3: CASSPGQVLNSPLHF
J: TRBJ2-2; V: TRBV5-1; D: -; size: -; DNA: TGCGCCAGCAAAGATAGTCCCGCGAACACCGGGGAGCTGTTTTTT; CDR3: CASKDSPANTGELFF
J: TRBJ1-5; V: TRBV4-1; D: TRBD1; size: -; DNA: TGCGCCAGCAGCCAAGTCGGCAGGGGGCGCCGGAATCAGCCCCAGCATTTT; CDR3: CASSQVGRGRRNQPQHF
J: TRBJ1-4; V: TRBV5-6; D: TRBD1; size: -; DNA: TGTGCCAGCAGCATCCGGGACAGGGCCGCAACTAATGAAAAACTGTTTTTT; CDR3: CASSIRDRAATNEKLFF
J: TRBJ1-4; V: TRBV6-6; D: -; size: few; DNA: TGTGCCAGCAGTCCCCCCGGACAGCATAATGAAAAACTGTTTTTT; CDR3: CASSPPGQHNEKLFF
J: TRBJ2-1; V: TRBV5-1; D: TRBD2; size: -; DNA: TGCGCCAGCGCGAACTTCCGGGGCGGGGGGGCGAATGAGCAGTTCTTC; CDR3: CASANFRGGGANEQFF
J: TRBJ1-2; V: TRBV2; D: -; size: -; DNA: TGTGCCAGCAGTGACTGGCGCAGGGCCTCCGGCTACACCTTC; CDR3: CASSDWRRASGYTF
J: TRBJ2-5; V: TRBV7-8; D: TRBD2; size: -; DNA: TGTGCCAGCAGCTTACCCCCGAGCGGGGCAAAGGAGACCCAGTACTTC; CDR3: CASSLPPSGAKETQYF
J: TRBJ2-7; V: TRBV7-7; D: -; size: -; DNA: TGTGCCAGCAGCTTAGGTAGGGGGTACGAGCAGTACTTC; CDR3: CASSLGRGYEQYF
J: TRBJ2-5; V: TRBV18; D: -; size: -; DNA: TGTGCCAGCTCACCACGGCAGCAAGAGACCCAGTACTTC; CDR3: CASSPRQQETQYF
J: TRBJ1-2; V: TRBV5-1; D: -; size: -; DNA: TGCGCCAGCAGCTTGGACAGTCTGGATGGCTACACCTTC; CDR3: CASSLDSLDGYTF
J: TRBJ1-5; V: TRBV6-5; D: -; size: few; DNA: TGTGCCAGCAGTGATTCGGCGGAGTATCAGCCCCAGCATTTT; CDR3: CASSDSAEYQPQHF
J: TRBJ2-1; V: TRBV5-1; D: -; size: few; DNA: TGCGCCAGCAGCCCGGTAGGGGGGGCGTCAAATGAGCAGTTCTTC; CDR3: CASSPVGGASNEQFF
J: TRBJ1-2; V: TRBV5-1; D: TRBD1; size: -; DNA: TGCGCCAGCAGCTGGGGGACAGGGCGCATCTATGGCTACACCTTC; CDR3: CASSWGTGRIYGYTF
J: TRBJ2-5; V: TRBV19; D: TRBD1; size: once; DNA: TGTGCCAGTAGCCTCTGGACAGGGCAAGAGACCCAGTACTTC; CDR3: CASSLWTGQETQYF
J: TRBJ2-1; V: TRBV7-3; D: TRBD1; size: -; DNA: TGTGCCAGCAGCTTAACGGGCAGGGGGCGATACAATGAGCAGTTCTTC; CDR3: CASSLTGRGRYNEQFF
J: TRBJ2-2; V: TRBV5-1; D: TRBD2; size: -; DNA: TGCGCCAGCAGCTGGGGGACTAGTGGCACCGGGGAGCTGTTTTTT; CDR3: CASSWGTSGTGELFF
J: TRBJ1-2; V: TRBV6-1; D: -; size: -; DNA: TGTGCCAGCAGTGAACTCCTGAGCGTTGGCTACACCTTC; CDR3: CASSELLSVGYTF
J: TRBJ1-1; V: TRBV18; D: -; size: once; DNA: TGTGCCAGCTCACCCCCCAGCATCGAGGGAGCTGAAGCTTTCTTT; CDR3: CASSPPSIEGAEAFF
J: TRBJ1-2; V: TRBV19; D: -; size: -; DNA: TGTGCCAGTAGTTCTGAGCACGGGTATGGCTACACCTTC; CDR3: CASSSEHGYGYTF
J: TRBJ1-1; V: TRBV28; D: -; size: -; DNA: TGTGCCAGCAGTTTATTGGGTAGGGGAGCTTTCTTT; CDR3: CASSLLGRGAFF
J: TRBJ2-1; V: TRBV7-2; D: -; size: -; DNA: TGTGCCAGCAGCTTAGGGGCCAGGGGCCATCTCAATGAGCAGTTCTTC; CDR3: CASSLGARGHLNEQFF